The subject of this entry is one T cell receptor (beta chain). Its antigen is unknown. It was with 60 Vbeta and 13 Jbeta primers that the PCR ran. Profiling relied on immunoSEQ multiplex PCR, and the TCRdb table lists in-frame clones only, not all of them. Counted here are about 99,000 clones, around 80% occurring once; the ten biggest clones make up around 10%. Trimming stripped 2 bases from V and 5 bases from J, with 12 bases between. The CDR3 is 14 residues long. Germline V lookup: CDR1 LNHDA, CDR2 SQIVND (reference sequence). This sample was taken from a study of cytomegalovirus exposure and HLA in healthy donors. Study details: There were 117 million unique TCR beta sequences, drawn from roughly 200 million T cells, in an earlier analysis. Within the Caucasian-associated ancestry cluster were 81% of the 398 genotyped donors. Points from the study as a whole: One later analysis reportedly identified an Asian-associated ancestry cluster that showed fewer N-insertions than the roughly 640-donor mean. Common viral pathogens (according to a later analysis) appeared linked to several of the most significant clusters.

The specimen was PBMCs. This TCR was sampled from a woman aged 18-29 years in good health and CMV-seropositive. The chain employs TRBV19 and TRBJ2-5; D perhaps matches TRBD2 (5 bases). This CDR3 reads CASSIFGEKETQYF. In DNA form, the CDR3 reads TGTGCCAGTAGTATATTCGGGGAAAAGGAGACCCAGTACTTC.